This T cell receptor (beta chain) was captured by sequencing in a study of metastatic and nonmetastatic thyroid tumors. As for the study in general: Malignant thyroid and benign thyroid patients provided blood and tumor or nodule tissue whose repertoires were compared. Whole-study results and caveats: Within blood and tumor, benign nodules reportedly had significantly lower TCR beta diversity than malignant thyroid tumors did.

This clone was recorded a few times. Its antigen is undetermined. As originally analysed: Clinicopathological groups differed in CDR3, with these differences serving to build a distant-metastasis classifier for papillary thyroid cancer. TCRdb re-called clones from the PCR reads using MiXCR. TCRdb, not the original authors, processed these V and J calls. The top ten clones hold approximately 21% of a sample with 19,000 or so clones, about 30% of them seen once. Thyroid surgery was performed in patients who had received no treatment beforehand. The J segment lost 8 bases and the V segment lost 2 bases, leaving 21 bases of the junction unmatched. CDR3 length: 20 amino acids. Germline V gives CDR1 MNHNS, CDR2 SASEGT.

The sequence was collected from a female donor with papillary thyroid cancer or a benign thyroid nodule (not recorded which). Some clones in this sample may be carry-over from other donors' samples. Sequencing input: blood. V usage is TRBV6-1 and J usage is TRBJ1-4, with 9 bases lining up with TRBD1. For the CDR3, the DNA is TGTGCCAGCAGTGAAAACCGTCCTTCCGGGACAGGGATGTTTAAGGAAAAACTGTTTTTT. Translated: CASSENRPSGTGMFKEKLFF.